The entry below describes one T cell receptor (beta chain). The sample holds a few counts of this clone. What this receptor recognizes is not known. Base qualities are not at hand, and no much larger clone is one base apart. The V end loses 1 base and the J end loses 0 bases, and a stretch of 13 bases separates them. Counted from cysteine to phenylalanine, this CDR3 has 16 amino acids. Just the 48-base CDR3 DNA is kept, in frame starting at base 1. From the germline V gene (reference sequence), CDR1 is SGHNT and CDR2 is YYREEE. Whole blood was collected in K2EDTA tubes by collaborating institutions according to the institutions' own protocols. Collaborator samples were shipped for TCRbeta analysis as frozen whole blood, isolated PBMCs, or DNA extracted from either sample type. This sample was included in a study of blood T cell repertoires in COVID-19 (dated by TCRdb to about 2020). Looking at the study overall: Samples covering the acute and convalescent phases of COVID-19 were provided by collaborators in the United States, Italy and Spain. The repertoires were made available in a free public database intended to serve as a resource for research on the immune response to SARS-CoV-2. Deeply sampled blood TCRbeta repertoires from subjects exposed to, actively infected with, or recovered from COVID-19 were included in the dataset. The material from the prospective study consisted of cDNA or gDNA derived from T cells, B-cell-depleted T cells, or PBMCs. Where HLA class I and class II types were available, the types were taken from metadata supplied by the sample provider, not from assay-based typing. The samples were drawn from the first 160 participants of the ongoing ImmuneRACE study and from 950 to 1,500 subjects provided by 6 global collaborators. A de-identified subject ID, COVID-19 status, age in years and sex were almost always included in the sample metadata. Study-level results and caveats: The quantity of clinical and demographic metadata differed by source and by participant and was supplied without curation.

The immunoSEQ Assay, a bias-controlled multiplex PCR, was used to amplify TCRbeta CDR3 regions from genomic DNA. Per the original workflow: Nucleated cell counts per sample were estimated from amplification of reference gene primers within the assay. To quantify the absolute abundance of each unique TCRbeta CDR3 rearrangement, sequence reads were collapsed and filtered. Productive Simpson clonality was computed per sample as the square root of Simpson's diversity index over productive rearrangements. TCRdb's version of the immuneACCESS table is confined to in-frame rearrangements and falls short of the full clone set. An unresolved V gene accounts for under half of the shortfall where checked; the remainder is of unknown origin. The V and J calls and the clone size are those of that table, but D and trimming were determined from the DNA. Present in this sample are some 60,000 clones, approximately 86% of which were seen just once. Around 7.7% of the sample is held by the ten biggest clonotypes.

The chain was built from TRBV5-4 and TRBJ1-1; there is no confident call for the D gene. This TCR was recovered from a human donor with active COVID-19. The donor label of this sample is uncertain. The sequenced material came from peripheral blood. Read as DNA, the sequence is TGTGCCAGCAGCTTGTCCCTAGGAGGTATGAACACTGAAGCTTTCTTT. The translation is CASSLSLGGMNTEAFF.